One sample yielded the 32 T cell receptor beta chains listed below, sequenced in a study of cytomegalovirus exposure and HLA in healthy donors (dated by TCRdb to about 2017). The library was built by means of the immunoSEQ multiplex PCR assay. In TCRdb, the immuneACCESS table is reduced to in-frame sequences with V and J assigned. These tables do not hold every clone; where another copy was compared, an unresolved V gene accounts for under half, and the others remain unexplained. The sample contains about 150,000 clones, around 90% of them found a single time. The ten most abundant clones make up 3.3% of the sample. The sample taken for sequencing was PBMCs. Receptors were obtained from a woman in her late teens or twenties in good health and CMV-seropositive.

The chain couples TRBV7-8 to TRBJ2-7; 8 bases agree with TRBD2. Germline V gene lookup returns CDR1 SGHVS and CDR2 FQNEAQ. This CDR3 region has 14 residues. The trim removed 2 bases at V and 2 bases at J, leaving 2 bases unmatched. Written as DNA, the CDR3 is TGTGCCAGCAGCTTATCCGGGAGGGCCTACGAGCAGTACTTC. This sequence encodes CASSLSGRAYEQYF.

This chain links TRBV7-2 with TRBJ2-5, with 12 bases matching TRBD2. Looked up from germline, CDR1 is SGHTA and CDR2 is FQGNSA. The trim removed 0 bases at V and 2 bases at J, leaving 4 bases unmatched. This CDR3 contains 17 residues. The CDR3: CASSLARTSGKQETQYF. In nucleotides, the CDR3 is TGTGCCAGCAGCTTAGCCCGGACTAGCGGGAAGCAAGAGACCCAGTACTTC.

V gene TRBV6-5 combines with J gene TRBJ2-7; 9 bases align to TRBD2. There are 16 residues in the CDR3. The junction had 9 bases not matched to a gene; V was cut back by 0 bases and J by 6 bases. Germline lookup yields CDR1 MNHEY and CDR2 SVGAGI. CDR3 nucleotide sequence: TGTGCCAGCAGTTACTCCGGGCTAGCGGGAAAACCCGAGCAGTACTTC. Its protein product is CASSYSGLAGKPEQYF.

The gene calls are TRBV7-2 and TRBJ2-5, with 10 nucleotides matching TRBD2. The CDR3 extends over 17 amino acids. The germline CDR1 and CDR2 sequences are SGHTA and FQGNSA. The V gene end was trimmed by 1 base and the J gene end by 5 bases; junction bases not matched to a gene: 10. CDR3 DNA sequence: TGTGCCAGCAGCTTAGGTCAAACTAGCGGGGACCGGGAGACCCAGTACTTC. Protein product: CASSLGQTSGDRETQYF. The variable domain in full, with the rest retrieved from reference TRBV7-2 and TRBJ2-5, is GAGVSQSPSNKVTEKGKDVELRCDPISGHTALYWYRQSLGQGLEFLIYFQGNSAPDKSGLPSDRFSAERTGGSVSTLTIQRTQQEDSAVYLCASSLGQTSGDRETQYFGPGTRLLVL.

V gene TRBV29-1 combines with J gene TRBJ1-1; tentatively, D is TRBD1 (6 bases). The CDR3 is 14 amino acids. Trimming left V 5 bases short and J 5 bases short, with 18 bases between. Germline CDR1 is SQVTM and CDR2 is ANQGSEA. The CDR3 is CSVSQRSGHTEAFF. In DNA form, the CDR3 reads TGCAGCGTTTCCCAACGGTCGGGACATACTGAAGCTTTCTTT.

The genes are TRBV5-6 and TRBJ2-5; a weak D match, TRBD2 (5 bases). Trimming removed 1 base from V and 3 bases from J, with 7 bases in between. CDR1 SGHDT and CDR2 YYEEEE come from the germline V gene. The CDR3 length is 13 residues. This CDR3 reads CASSLPREETQYF. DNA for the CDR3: TGTGCCAGCAGCTTGCCGAGGGAAGAGACCCAGTACTTC.

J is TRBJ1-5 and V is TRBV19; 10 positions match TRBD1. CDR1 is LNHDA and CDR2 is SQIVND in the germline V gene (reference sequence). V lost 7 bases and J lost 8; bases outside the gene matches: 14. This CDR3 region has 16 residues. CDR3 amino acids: CASTHRRDRGSEPQHF. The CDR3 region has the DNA TGTGCCAGTACCCACCGAAGGGACAGGGGTTCTGAGCCCCAGCATTTT.

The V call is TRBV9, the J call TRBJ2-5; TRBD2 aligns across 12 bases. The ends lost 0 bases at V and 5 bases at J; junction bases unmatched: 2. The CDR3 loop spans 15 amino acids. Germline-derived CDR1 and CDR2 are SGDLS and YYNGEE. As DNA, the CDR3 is TGTGCCAGCAGCGTAGCTAGCGGGAGGGTGGAGACCCAGTACTTC. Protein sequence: CASSVASGRVETQYF. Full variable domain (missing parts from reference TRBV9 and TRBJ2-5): DSGVTQTPKHLITATGQRVTLRCSPRSGDLSVYWYQQSLDQGLQFLIQYYNGEERAKGNILERFSAQQFPDLHSELNLSSLELGDSALYFCASSVASGRVETQYFGPGTRLLVL.

CDR3 sequence reads: CATRQFTNYGYTF. The CDR3 DNA follows: TGTGCCACGCGACAGTTTACAAACTATGGCTACACCTTC. The rearrangement joins TRBV19 to TRBJ1-2; TRBD1 is a possible D gene (5 bases). The CDR3 is made up of 13 amino acids. Germline V gives CDR1 LNHDA, CDR2 SQIVND (reference sequence). The V end lost 10 bases, the J end lost 2 bases, and 14 bases lay between the germline ends.

CDR3 coding DNA: TGTGCCAGCAGTTACTCGGCGGGTGCGGGCTACACCTTC. This translates into CASSYSAGAGYTF. The chain employs TRBV6-5 and TRBJ1-2; no firm D call. Trimming left V 0 bases short and J 8 bases short, with 10 bases between. The length of the CDR3 is 13 residues. Germline assignment: CDR1 MNHEY and CDR2 SVGAGI.

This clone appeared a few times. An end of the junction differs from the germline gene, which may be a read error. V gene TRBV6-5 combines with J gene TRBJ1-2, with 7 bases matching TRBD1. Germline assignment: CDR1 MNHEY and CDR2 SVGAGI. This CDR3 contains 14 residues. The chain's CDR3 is CASSTLTGNSGYTF. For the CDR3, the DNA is TGTGCCAGCAGTACCTTGACAGGGAACTCTGGCTACACCTTC.

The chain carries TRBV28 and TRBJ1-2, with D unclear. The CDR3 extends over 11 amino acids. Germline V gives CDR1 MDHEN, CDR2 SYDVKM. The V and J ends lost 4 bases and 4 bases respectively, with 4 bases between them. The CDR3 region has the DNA TGTGCCAGCAGTTCCCTCTATGGCTACACCTTC. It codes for CASSSLYGYTF.

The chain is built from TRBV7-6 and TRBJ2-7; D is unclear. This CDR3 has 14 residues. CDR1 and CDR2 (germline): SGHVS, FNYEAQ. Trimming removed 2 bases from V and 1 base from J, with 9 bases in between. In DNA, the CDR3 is TGTGCCAGCAGCTTATCGACTGGGTCCTACGAGCAGTACTTC. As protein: CASSLSTGSYEQYF. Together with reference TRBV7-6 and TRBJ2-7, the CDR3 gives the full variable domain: GAGVSQSPRYKVTKRGQDVALRCDPISGHVSLYWYRQALGQGPEFLTYFNYEAQQDKSGLPNDRFSAERPEGSISTLTIQRTEQRDSAMYRCASSLSTGSYEQYFGPGTRLTVT.

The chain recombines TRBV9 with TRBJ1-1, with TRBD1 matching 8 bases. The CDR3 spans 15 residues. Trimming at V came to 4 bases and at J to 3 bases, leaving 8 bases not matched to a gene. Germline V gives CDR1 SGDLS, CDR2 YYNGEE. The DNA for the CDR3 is TGTGCCAGCAGCCCGACATGGGACAGGTACACTGAAGCTTTCTTT. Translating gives CASSPTWDRYTEAFF.

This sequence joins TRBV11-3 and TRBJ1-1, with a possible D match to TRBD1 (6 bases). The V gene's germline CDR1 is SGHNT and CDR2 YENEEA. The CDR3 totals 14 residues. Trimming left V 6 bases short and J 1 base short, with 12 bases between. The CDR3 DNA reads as TGTGCCAGCAGTTTCGGACAGTCGAACACTGAAGCTTTCTTT. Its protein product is CASSFGQSNTEAFF.

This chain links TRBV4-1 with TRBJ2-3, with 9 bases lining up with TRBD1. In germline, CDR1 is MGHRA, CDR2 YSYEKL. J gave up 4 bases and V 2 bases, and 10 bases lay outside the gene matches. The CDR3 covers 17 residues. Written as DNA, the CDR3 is TGCGCCAGCAGCCAACACGGGGGACAGGGTGTCCCAGATACGCAGTATTTT. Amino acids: CASSQHGGQGVPDTQYF.

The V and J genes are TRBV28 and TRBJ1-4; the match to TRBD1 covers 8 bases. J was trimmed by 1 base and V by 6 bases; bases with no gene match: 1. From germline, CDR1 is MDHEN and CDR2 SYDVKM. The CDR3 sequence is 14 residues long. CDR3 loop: CASRTGGTNEKLFF. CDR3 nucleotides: TGTGCCAGCAGAACAGGGGGAACTAATGAAAAACTGTTTTTT.

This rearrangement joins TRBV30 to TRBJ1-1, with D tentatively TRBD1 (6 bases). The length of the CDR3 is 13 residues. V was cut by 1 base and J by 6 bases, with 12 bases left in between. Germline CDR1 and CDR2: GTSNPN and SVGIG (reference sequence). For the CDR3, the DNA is TGTGCCTGGAGTGACCAGGGGATGTCTGAAGCTTTCTTT. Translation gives CAWSDQGMSEAFF.

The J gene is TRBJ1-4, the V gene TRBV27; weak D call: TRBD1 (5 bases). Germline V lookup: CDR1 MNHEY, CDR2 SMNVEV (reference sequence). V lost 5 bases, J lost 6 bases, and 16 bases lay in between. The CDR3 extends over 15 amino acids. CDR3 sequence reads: CASSPYGEGDEKLFF. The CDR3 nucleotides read TGTGCCAGCAGTCCCTATGGGGAAGGGGATGAAAAACTGTTTTTT.

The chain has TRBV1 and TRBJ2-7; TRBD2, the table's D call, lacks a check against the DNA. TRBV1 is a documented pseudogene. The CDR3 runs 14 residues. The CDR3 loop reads CTSSQGGRGNEQYF. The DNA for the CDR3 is TGCACCAGCAGCCAAGGAGGGCGCGGGAACGAGCAGTACTTC.

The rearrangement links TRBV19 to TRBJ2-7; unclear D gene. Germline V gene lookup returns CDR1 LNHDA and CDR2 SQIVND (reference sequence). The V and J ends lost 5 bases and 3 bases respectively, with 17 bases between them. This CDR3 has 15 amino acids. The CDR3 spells CASSVPGQTLYEQYF. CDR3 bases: TGTGCCAGTAGTGTCCCGGGTCAGACCCTCTACGAGCAGTACTTC.

The CDR3 is CASSLGVQPTDTQYF. In nucleotides, the CDR3 is TGTGCCAGCAGCTTAGGGGTACAGCCCACAGATACGCAGTATTTT. The rearrangement joins TRBV11-3 to TRBJ2-3; D unclear. Trimming stripped 1 base from V and 2 bases from J, with 10 bases between. The CDR3 extends over 15 amino acids. Germline CDR1 and CDR2: SGHNT and YENEEA.

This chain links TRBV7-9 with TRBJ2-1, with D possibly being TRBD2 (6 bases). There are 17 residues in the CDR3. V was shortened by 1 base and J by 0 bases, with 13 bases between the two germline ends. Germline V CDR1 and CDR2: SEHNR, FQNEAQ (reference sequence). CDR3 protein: CASSLGVAVSSYNEQFF. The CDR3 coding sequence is TGTGCCAGCAGCTTAGGGGTAGCGGTGAGCTCCTACAATGAGCAGTTCTTC.

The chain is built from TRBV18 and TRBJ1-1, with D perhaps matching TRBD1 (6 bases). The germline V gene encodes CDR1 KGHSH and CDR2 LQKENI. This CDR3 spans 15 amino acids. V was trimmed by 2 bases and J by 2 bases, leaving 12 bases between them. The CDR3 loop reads CASSPRQALNTEAFF. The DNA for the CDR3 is TGTGCCAGCTCACCAAGACAGGCCCTCAACACTGAAGCTTTCTTT.

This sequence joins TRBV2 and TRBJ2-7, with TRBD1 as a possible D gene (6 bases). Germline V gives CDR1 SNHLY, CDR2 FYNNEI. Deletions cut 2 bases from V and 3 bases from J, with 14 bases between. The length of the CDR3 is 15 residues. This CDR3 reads CASSEIGQTLYEQYF. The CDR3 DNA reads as TGTGCCAGCAGTGAAATTGGACAGACTCTCTACGAGCAGTACTTC.

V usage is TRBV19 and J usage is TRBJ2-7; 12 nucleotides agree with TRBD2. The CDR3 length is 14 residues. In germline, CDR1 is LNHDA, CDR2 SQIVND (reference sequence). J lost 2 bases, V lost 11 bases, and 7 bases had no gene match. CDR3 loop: CASTRTSGAYEQYF. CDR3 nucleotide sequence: TGTGCCTCAACTCGGACTAGCGGGGCCTACGAGCAGTACTTC.

The CDR3 loop is CASSIKQGSYNEQFF. The CDR3 DNA sequence: TGTGCCAGCAGCATAAAACAGGGATCCTACAATGAGCAGTTCTTC. The chain joins TRBV5-4 to TRBJ2-1; D is possibly TRBD1 (6 bases). This CDR3 contains 15 residues. V lost 4 bases, J lost 1 base, and 12 bases lay in between. CDR1 and CDR2 (germline): SGHNT, YYREEE (reference sequence).

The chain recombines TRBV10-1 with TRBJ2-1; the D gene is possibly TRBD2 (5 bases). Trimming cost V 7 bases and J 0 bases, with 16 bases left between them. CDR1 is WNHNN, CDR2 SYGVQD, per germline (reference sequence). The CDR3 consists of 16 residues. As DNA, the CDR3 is TGCGCCAGCATCCCACCCCTAGCTGGCTCCTACAATGAGCAGTTCTTC. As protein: CASIPPLAGSYNEQFF.

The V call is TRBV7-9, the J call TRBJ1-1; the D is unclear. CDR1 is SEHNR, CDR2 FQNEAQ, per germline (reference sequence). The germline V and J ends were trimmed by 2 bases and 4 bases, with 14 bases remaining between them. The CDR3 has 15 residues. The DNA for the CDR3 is TGTGCCAGCAGCTTATTGTCACAACCGGGCACTGAAGCTTTCTTT. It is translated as CASSLLSQPGTEAFF.

CDR3 coding DNA: TGTGCCAGTAGTGGGGGACCCGGGGGGACCCAGTACTTC. This gives the protein CASSGGPGGTQYF. V usage is TRBV19 and J usage is TRBJ2-5; a weak D match, TRBD2 (6 bases). V was shortened by 5 bases and J by 7 bases, with 14 bases between the two germline ends. CDR1 is LNHDA, CDR2 SQIVND, per germline (reference sequence). The CDR3 is 13 residues long.

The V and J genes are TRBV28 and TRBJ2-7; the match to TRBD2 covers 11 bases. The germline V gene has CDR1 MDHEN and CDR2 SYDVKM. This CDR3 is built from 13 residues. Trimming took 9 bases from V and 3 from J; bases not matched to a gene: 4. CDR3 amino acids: CASTTSGIYEQYF. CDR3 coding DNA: TGTGCCAGTACGACTAGCGGGATCTACGAGCAGTACTTC. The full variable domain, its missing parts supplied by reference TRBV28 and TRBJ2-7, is DVKVTQSSRYLVKRTGEKVFLECVQDMDHENMFWYRQDPGLGLRLIYFSYDVKMKEKGDIPEGYSVSREKKERFSLILESASTNQTSMYLCASTTSGIYEQYFGPGTRLTVT.

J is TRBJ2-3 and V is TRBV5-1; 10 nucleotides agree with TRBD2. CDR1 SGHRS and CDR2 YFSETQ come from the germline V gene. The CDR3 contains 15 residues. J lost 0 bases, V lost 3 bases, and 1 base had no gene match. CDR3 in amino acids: CASSSAGGSTDTQYF. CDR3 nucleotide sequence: TGCGCCAGCAGCTCAGCGGGAGGGAGCACAGATACGCAGTATTTT.